A single T cell receptor beta chain is shown here with its context. The antigen remains unidentified. This sample was taken from a study of cytomegalovirus exposure and HLA in healthy donors. Study at large: Inside one of the first data releases sat 85 million or so unique TCRs taken from HLA-typed donors. The study, taken as a whole, reports: A later analysis linked a missense DCLRE1C variant to TCR beta V- and J-gene trimming. Most of the CMV-associated TCR beta chains (in a later analysis) appeared to be HLA-restricted.

The V end lost 7 bases, the J end lost 2 bases, and 15 bases lay between the germline ends. CDR3 length: 14 residues. Germline V gene lookup returns CDR1 MNHNY and CDR2 SVGAGI (reference sequence). Amplification used 60 Vbeta primers and 13 Jbeta primers. Profiling relied on immunoSEQ multiplex PCR, and the TCRdb table lists in-frame clones only, not all of them. This table holds some 150,000 clones, about four fifths found once. V gene TRBV6-6 combines with J gene TRBJ2-7; D possibly corresponds to TRBD1 (6 bases). Sequences were obtained from PBMCs. The clonotype originates from a man in his fifties in good health and CMV-seropositive. The CDR3 DNA follows: TGTGCCAGCACTCCGCCGGACAGTACCTACGAGCAGTACTTC. Its translation: CASTPPDSTYEQYF.